A selection of T cell receptor beta chains follows, all from one sample in a study of cytomegalovirus exposure and HLA in healthy donors. Produced via immunoSEQ multiplex PCR; TCRdb's table is partial and in-frame only. The sample has about 97,000 clones, approximately 77% seen once; the top ten hold 8.5% to 10%. Sequencing was performed on PBMCs. The receptors were sampled from a male donor in good health and CMV-seropositive. CDR3s include the opening cysteine and the closing phenylalanine or tryptophan. The order of the fields is clone size, V gene, J gene, CDR3 protein. For some rows the clone size is stated as once, few or many, or as a class when expanded; others skip it.

-	TRBV15	TRBJ2-7	CATSRDNTRLANYEQYF
-	TRBV18	TRBJ2-7	CASSPGTSGGPEPYEQYF
-	TRBV6-5	TRBJ1-3	CASSYSRETGNTIYF
once	TRBV7-6	TRBJ2-7	CASSLAGARVNEQYF
-	TRBV7-2	TRBJ2-7	CASSSRFGTSDTYEQYF
-	TRBV28	TRBJ1-2	CASSQGKPYGYTF
-	TRBV29-1	TRBJ1-1	CSVEGSHRGTEAFF
-	TRBV9	TRBJ1-5	CASSPGGISNQPQHF
-	TRBV4-2	TRBJ2-3	CASSQVLAGVTDTQYF
-	TRBV30	TRBJ1-5	CAWSVLPRGSDQPQHF
-	TRBV23-1	TRBJ2-2	CASSQSDPTLSVPRFFGNTGELFF
-	TRBV10-3	TRBJ2-1	CATLSGALHEQFF
-	TRBV5-6	TRBJ2-3	CASSLSNEGASDTQYF
-	TRBV9	TRBJ2-5	CASSVIGLAGQETQYF
-	TRBV10-3	TRBJ2-4	CAISDTSGPAGTKNSQYF